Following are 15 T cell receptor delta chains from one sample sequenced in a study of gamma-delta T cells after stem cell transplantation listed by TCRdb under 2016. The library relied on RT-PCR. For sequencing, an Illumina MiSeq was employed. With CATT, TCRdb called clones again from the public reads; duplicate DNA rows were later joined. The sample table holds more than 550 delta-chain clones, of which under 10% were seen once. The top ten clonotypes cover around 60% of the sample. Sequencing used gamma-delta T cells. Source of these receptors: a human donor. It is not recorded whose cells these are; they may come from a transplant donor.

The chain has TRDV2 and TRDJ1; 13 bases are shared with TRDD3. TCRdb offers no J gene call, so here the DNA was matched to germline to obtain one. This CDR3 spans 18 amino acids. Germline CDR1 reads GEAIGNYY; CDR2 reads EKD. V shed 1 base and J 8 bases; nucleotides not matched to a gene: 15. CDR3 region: CACDTSTGGYAGNWKLIF. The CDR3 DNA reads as TGTGCCTGTGACACTAGTACTGGGGGATACGCCGGGAACTGGAAACTCATCTTT.

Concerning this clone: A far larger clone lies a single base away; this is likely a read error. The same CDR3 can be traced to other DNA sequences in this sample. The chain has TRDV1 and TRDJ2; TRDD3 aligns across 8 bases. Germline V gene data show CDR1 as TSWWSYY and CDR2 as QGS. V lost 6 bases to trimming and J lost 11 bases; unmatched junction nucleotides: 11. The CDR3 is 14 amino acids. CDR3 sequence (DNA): TGTGCTCTTGGCCGGGGGATAGGAGTAGCGCAACTCTTCTTT. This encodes CALGRGIGVAQLFF.

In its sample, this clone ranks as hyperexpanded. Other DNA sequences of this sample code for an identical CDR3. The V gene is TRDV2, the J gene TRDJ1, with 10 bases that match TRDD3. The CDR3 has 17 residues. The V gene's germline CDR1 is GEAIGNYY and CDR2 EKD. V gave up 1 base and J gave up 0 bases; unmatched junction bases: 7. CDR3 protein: CACDTVGGYADTDKLIF. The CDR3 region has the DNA TGTGCCTGTGACACTGTCGGGGGATACGCGGACACCGATAAACTCATCTTT.

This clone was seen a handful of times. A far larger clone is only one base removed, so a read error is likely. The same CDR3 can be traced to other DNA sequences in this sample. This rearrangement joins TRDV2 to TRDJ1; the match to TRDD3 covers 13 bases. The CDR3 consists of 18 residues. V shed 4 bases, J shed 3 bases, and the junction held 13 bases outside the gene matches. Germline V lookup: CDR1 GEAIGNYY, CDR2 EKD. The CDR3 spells CACDSLQTGGYAPDKLIF. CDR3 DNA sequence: TGTGCCTGTGATAGTCTTCAAACTGGGGGATACGCTCCCGATAAACTCATCTTT.

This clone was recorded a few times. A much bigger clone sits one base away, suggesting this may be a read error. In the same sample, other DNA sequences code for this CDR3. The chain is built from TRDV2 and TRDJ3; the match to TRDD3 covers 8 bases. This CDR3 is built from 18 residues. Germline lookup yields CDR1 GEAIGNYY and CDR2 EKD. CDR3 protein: CACDTALGDSWDTRQMFF. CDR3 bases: TGTGCTTGTGACACCGCCCTGGGGGACTCCTGGGACACCCGACAGATGTTTTTC.

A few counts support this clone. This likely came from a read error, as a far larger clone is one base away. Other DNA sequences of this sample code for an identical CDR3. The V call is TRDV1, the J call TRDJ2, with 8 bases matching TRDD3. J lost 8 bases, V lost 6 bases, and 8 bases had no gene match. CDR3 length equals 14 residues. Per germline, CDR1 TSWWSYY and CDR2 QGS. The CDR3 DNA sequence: TGTGCTCTTGGCCGGGGGATAGGAGTGGCACAACTCTTCTTT. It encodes CALGRGIGVAQLFF.

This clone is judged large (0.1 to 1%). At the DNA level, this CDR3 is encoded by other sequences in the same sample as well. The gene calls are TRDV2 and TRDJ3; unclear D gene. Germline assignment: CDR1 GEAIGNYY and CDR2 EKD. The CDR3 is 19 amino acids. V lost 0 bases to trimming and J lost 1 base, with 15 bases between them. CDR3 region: CACDTVRGTESWDTRQMFF. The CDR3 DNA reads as TGTGCCTGTGACACCGTTAGAGGTACTGAGTCCTGGGACACCCGACAGATGTTTTTC.

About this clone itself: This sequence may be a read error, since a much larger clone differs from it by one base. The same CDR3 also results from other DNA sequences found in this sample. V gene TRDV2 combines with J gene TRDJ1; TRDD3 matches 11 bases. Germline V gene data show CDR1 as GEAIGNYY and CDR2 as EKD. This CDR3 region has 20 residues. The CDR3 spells CACDTLHLLGDSIGTDKLIF. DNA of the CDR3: TGTGCCTGTGACACCCTTCATCTACTGGGGGATAGTATTGGCACCGACAAACTCATCTTT.

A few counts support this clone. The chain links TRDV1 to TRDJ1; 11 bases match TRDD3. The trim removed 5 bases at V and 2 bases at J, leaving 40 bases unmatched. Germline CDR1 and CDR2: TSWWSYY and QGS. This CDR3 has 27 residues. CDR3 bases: TGTGCTCTTGGGCCCCTCCCAACCGATCCTACGATGGGGCATTACTGGGGGATAATAGGGAGGACCGATAAACTCATCTTT. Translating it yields CALGPLPTDPTMGHYWGIIGRTDKLIF.

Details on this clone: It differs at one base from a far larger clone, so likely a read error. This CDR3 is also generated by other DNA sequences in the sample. The CDR3 DNA reads as TGTGCTCTTGGCCGAGGGATAGGAGTAGCACAACTCTTCTTT. Amino acid sequence: CALGRGIGVAQLFF. The chain employs TRDV1 and TRDJ2; TRDD3 might be the D (6 bases). Looked up from germline, CDR1 is TSWWSYY and CDR2 is QGS. The CDR3 extends over 14 amino acids. The V gene lost 6 bases and the J gene lost 7 bases, with 15 bases spanning the gap.

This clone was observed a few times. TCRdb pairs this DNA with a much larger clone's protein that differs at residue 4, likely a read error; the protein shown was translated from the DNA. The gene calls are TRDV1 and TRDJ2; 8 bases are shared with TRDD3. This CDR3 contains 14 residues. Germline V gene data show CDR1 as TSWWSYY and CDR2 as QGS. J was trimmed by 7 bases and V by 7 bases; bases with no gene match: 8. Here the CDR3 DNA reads TGTGCTCTTGACCGGGGGATAGGAGTAGCACAACTCTTCTTT. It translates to CALDRGIGVAQLFF.

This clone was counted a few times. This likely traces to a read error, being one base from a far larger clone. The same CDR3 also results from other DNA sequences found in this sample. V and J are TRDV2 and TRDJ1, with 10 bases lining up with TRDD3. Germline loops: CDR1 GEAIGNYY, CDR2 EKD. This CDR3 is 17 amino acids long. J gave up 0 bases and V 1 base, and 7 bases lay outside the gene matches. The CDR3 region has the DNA TGTGCCTGTGACACTGTCGGGGGATACGCAGACACCGATAAACTCATCTTT. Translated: CACDTVGGYADTDKLIF.

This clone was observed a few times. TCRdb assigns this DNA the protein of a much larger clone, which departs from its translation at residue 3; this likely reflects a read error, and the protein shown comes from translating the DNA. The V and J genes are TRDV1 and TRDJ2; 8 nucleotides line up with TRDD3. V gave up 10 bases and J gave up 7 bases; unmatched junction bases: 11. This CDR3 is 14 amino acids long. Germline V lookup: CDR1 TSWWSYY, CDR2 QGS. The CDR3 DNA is TGTGCTCCTGGCCGGGGGATAGGAGTAGCACAACTCTTCTTT. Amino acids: CAPGRGIGVAQLFF.

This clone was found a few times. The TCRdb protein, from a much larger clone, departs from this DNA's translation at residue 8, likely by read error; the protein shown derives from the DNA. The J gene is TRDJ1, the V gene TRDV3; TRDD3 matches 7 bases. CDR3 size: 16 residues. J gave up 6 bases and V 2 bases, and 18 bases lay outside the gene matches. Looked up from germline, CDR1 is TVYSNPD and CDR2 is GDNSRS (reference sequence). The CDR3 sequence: CAFPYTLPGDAYKLIF. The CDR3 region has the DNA TGTGCCTTTCCCTATACCTTACCGGGGGATGCGTATAAACTCATCTTT.

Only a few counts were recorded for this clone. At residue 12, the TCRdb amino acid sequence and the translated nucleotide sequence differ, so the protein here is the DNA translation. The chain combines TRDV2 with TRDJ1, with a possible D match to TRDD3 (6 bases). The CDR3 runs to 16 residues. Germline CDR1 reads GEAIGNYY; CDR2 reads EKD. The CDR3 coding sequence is TGTGCCTGTGACACCCTCGGGGATGCTAACACCTATAAACTCATCTTT. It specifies CACDTLGDANTYKLIF.